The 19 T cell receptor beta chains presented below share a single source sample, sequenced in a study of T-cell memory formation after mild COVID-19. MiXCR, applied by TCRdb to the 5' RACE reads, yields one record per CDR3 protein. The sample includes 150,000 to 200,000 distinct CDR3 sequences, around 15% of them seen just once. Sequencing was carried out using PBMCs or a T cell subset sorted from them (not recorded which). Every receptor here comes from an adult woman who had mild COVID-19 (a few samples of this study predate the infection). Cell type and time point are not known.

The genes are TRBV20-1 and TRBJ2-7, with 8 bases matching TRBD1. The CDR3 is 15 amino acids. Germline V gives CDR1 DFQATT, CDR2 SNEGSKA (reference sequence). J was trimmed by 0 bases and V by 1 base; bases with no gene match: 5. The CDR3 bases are TGCAGTGCTAGAGCCCGGGACAGGAGCTCCTACGAGCAGTACTTC. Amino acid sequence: CSARARDRSSYEQYF.

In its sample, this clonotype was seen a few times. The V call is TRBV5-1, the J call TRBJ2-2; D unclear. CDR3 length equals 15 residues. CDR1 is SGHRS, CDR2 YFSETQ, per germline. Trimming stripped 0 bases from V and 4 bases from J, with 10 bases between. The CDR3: CASSLGTFGTGELFF. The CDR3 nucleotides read TGCGCCAGCAGCTTGGGAACGTTCGGCACCGGGGAGCTGTTTTTT.

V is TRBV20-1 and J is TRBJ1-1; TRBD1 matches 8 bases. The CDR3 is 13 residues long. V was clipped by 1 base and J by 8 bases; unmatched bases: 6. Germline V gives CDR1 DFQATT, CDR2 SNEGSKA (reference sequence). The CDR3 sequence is CSARGSGGYEAFF. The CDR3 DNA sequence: TGCAGTGCTAGAGGTTCAGGGGGCTACGAAGCTTTCTTT.

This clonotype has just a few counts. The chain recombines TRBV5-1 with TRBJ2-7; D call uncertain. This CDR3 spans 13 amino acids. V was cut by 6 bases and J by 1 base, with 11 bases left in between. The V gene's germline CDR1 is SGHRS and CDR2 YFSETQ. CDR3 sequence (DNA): TGCGCCAGCAACGACGGCCGATCCTACGAGCAGTACTTC. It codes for CASNDGRSYEQYF.

The CDR3 DNA reads TGTGCCAGCAGTTACGGGGACAGGGGTTCCTACGAGCAGTACTTC. Translated: CASSYGDRGSYEQYF. V and J are TRBV6-5 and TRBJ2-7; the match to TRBD1 covers 10 bases. Germline CDR1 and CDR2: MNHEY and SVGAGI. J gave up 1 base and V 2 bases, and 2 bases lay outside the gene matches. This CDR3 contains 15 residues.

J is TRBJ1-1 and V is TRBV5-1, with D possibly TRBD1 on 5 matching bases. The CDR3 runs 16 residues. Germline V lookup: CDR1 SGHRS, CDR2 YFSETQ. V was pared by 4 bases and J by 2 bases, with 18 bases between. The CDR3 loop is CASSPSGQGPNTEAFF. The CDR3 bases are TGCGCCAGCAGCCCCTCCGGGCAGGGCCCCAACACTGAAGCTTTCTTT.

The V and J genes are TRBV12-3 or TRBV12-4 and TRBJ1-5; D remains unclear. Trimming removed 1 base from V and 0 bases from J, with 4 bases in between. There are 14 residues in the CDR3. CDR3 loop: CASSLGTSNQPQHF. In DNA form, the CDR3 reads TGTGCCAGCAGTTTAGGGACTAGCAATCAGCCCCAGCATTTT.

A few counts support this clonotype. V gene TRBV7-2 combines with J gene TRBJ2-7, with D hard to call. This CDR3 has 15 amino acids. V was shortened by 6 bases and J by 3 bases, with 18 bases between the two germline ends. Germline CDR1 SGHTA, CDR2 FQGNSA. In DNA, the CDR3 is TGTGCCAGCAGTTTTGGTTCTTTCCAAATCTACGAGCAGTACTTC. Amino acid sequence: CASSFGSFQIYEQYF.

As DNA, the CDR3 is TGTGCCACCAGCAGAGAGCGGGGGGGCTTCAACGAGCAGTACTTC. Protein sequence: CATSRERGGFNEQYF. The chain recombines TRBV15 with TRBJ2-7; 9 bases line up with TRBD2. CDR3 length equals 15 residues. CDR1 is LNHNV and CDR2 is YYDKDF in the germline V gene (reference sequence). Unmatched junction bases numbered 5, after V lost 0 bases and J lost 5 bases. Full variable domain (remainder filled in from reference TRBV15 and TRBJ2-7): DAMVIQNPRYQVTQFGKPVTLSCSQTLNHNVMYWYQQKSSQAPKLLFHYYDKDFNNEADTPDNFQSRRPNTSFCFLDIRSPGLGDTAMYLCATSRERGGFNEQYFGPGTRLTVT.

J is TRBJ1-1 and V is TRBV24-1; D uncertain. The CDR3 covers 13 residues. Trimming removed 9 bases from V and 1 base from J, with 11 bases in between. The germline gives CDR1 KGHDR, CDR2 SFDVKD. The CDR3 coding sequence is TGTGCCACCCGGTTGCGGCAGAACACTGAAGCTTTCTTT. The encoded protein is CATRLRQNTEAFF.

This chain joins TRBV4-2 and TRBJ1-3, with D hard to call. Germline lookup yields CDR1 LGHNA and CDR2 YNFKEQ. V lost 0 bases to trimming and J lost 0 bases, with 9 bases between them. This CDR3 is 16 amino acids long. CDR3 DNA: TGTGCCAGCAGCCAAGATTCGACTGCCTCTGGAAACACCATATATTTT. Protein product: CASSQDSTASGNTIYF.

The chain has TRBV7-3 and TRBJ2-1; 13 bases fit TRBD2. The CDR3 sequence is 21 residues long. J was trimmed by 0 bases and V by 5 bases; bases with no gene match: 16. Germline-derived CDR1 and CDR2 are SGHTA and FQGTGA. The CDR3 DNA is TGTGCCAGCAGCCCTCACCGGACTAGCGGGAGCCTTTTAAGCTCCTACAATGAGCAGTTCTTC. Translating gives CASSPHRTSGSLLSSYNEQFF.

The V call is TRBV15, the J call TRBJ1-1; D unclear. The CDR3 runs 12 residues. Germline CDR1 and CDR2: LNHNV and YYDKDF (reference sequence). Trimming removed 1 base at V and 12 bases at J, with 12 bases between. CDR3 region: CATSRGKSTTFF. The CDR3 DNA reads TGTGCCACCAGCAGAGGAAAGTCTACTACTTTCTTT.

This CDR3 is CARDVSSGANVLTF. Here the CDR3 DNA reads TGTGCCCGGGACGTCTCCTCTGGGGCCAACGTCCTGACTTTC. The chain carries TRBV2 and TRBJ2-6; either TRBD1 or TRBD2 may fit D (5 bases each). Trimming left V 11 bases short and J 0 bases short, with 11 bases between. From germline, CDR1 is SNHLY and CDR2 FYNNEI. CDR3 length: 14 amino acids.

The CDR3 DNA sequence: TGTGCCAGCAGGGAGGACAGGGAAGATCGGTACGAGCAGTACTTC. This encodes CASREDREDRYEQYF. V and J are TRBV27 and TRBJ2-7, with 8 bases lining up with TRBD1. Germline CDR1 MNHEY, CDR2 SMNVEV (reference sequence). The CDR3 contains 15 residues. The V gene end was trimmed by 6 bases and the J gene end by 4 bases; junction bases not matched to a gene: 11.

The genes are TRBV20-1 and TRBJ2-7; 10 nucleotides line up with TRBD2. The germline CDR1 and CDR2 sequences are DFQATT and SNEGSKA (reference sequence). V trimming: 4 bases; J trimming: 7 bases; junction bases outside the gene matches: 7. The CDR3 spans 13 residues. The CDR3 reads CSAKTAGGGEQYF. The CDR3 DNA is TGCAGTGCTAAAACAGCGGGAGGGGGTGAGCAGTACTTC.

The CDR3 reads CASSPGTAEETQYF. The CDR3 DNA is TGCGCCAGCAGCCCGGGGACAGCCGAAGAGACCCAGTACTTC. The rearrangement uses TRBV5-1 and TRBJ2-5, with 7 positions matching TRBD1. Per germline, CDR1 SGHRS and CDR2 YFSETQ. The trim removed 4 bases at V and 3 bases at J, leaving 6 bases unmatched. The CDR3 length is 14 residues.

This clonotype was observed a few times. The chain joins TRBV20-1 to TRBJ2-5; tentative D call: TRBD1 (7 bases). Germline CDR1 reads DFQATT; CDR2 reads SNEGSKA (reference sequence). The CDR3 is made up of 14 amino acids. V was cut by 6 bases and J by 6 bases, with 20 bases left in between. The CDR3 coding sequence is TGCAGTGCGGGAGACCCAGGGGGGAGAAAGACCCAGTACTTC. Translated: CSAGDPGGRKTQYF.

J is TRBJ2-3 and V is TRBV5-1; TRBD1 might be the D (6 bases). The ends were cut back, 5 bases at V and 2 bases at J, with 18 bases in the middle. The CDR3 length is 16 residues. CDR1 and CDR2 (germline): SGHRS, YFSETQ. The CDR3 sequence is CASSPPGHAATDTQYF. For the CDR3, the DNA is TGCGCCAGCAGTCCTCCGGGACATGCAGCCACAGATACGCAGTATTTT.